The sequence of this T cell receptor beta chain was determined in a study of blood T cells in healthy people across ages. The germline V gene encodes CDR1 LNHNV and CDR2 YYDKDF (reference sequence). Between the trimmed V and J ends, which lost 3 bases and 10 bases, there was a span of 16 bases. This CDR3 spans 15 amino acids. Study results and caveats: Roughly linearly, TCR beta diversity per million T cells fell as age increased.

This clonotype has more than one count but fewer than ten. The antigen is unknown. A J-beta primer mix and a sample-barcoded 5' primer were used in a second PCR of roughly 6 to 12 cycles. TCRdb recomputed calls from the 5' RACE reads with MiXCR, one row per CDR3 protein. The table shows 650,000 to 900,000 distinct CDR3 sequences, with roughly 60% occurring only once. The rearrangement links TRBV15 to TRBJ1-6; a possible D gene is TRBD1 (6 bases). This clonotype originated in a man in his thirties or forties in good health. Sequenced: blood. CDR3 sequence (DNA): TGTGCCACCAGCAGTGAACCAGGGGTACGCTCACCCCTCCACTTT. Protein sequence: CATSSEPGVRSPLHF. Combining the CDR3 with reference TRBV15 and TRBJ1-6 gives the whole variable domain DAMVIQNPRYQVTQFGKPVTLSCSQTLNHNVMYWYQQKSSQAPKLLFHYYDKDFNNEADTPDNFQSRRPNTSFCFLDIRSPGLGDTAMYLCATSSEPGVRSPLHFGNGTRLTVT.